The entry that follows covers one T cell receptor (beta chain) sequence. The data are from a study of blood T cell repertoires in COVID-19. Only in-frame clones appear in the TCRdb table, and some are missing; sequencing was by immunoSEQ multiplex PCR. The table includes about 240,000 clones, around 82% detected once. Germline CDR1 and CDR2: SGHTA and FQGNSA. V shed 5 bases and J 9 bases; nucleotides not matched to a gene: 7. The CDR3 is 15 amino acids. The sequence was collected from a woman aged 40-49 years who had been exposed to COVID-19. Sequencing was carried out using PBMCs or T cells enriched from blood (not recorded which). The genes are TRBV7-2 and TRBJ1-6, with 10 bases aligning to TRBD1. This CDR3 is CASSGQGQGRSPLHF. In DNA, the CDR3 is TGTGCCAGCAGCGGCCAGGGACAGGGGCGTTCACCCCTCCACTTT.